This T cell receptor (beta chain) was recovered during a study of T cells in Graves' hyperthyroidism and ophthalmopathy. As for the study in general: Staff took peripheral blood when the initial diagnosis was made, before any treatment began. Study results and limitations: The model's output predicted ophthalmopathy at a median of approximately 6.5 months prior to onset. Most expanded thyroid clonotypes above 0.001 recurred in blood.

The CDR3 has 20 residues. After removal of 1 base from V and 2 bases from J, the junction contained 13 bases not matched to a gene. Germline V gene data show CDR1 as MNHNS and CDR2 as SASEGT. From RNA transcripts, TCR beta CDR3 regions were amplified. HTBI primers were used for first-round RT-PCR of the TCR CDR3. TCRdb reprocessed the multiplex PCR reads via MiXCR and lists one record per CDR3 protein. This sample has 350,000 to 450,000 distinct CDR3 sequences; more than 12% occur once, and the top ten carry 28%. PBMCs stemmed from 10 ml fresh peripheral blood. This clonotype was observed many times. Its antigen is unknown.

This clonotype was sampled from a man in his fifties with Graves' ophthalmopathy. The rearrangement uses TRBV6-1 and TRBJ2-3, with 12 positions matching TRBD1. Sequencing was done on a sample of blood. CDR3 loop: CASSEDPSRDRGRVTDTQYF. The CDR3 DNA reads as TGTGCCAGCAGTGAAGACCCGTCCCGGGACAGGGGGCGCGTCACAGATACGCAGTATTTT.